The 8 T cell receptor beta chains below all came from one sample that was sequenced in a study of CD8+CD57+ T cells in acquired aplastic anemia. The template used for profiling TCR beta VDJ and CDR3 was genomic DNA. Each CDR3 protein is one row after TCRdb ran MiXCR on the reads. Of 150,000 to 200,000 distinct CDR3 sequences in the sample, 45% to 55% are singletons; the top ten hold approximately 3%. In patients chosen for sequencing, flow cytometry had shown CD8+CD57+ cell expansion. The specimen sequenced was sorted CD4+, CD8+, or CD8+CD57+ T cells (not recorded which) from PBMCs. The receptors come from a human donor with aplastic anemia.

The V call is TRBV9, the J call TRBJ1-6; TRBD1 aligns across 9 bases. Germline V gives CDR1 SGDLS, CDR2 YYNGEE. The CDR3 is 15 amino acids. The ends lost 3 bases at V and 8 bases at J; junction bases unmatched: 6. The CDR3 DNA is TGTGCCAGCAGCGACCCGAGGACAGGGGATTCACCCCTCCACTTT. It yields the protein CASSDPRTGDSPLHF.

This clonotype showed up just a few times. The chain joins TRBV5-1 to TRBJ1-1, with D possibly being TRBD1 (5 bases). Germline V gives CDR1 SGHRS, CDR2 YFSETQ. The ends were cut back, 0 bases at V and 0 bases at J, with 12 bases in the middle. The CDR3 contains 16 residues. As DNA, the CDR3 is TGCGCCAGCAGCTTGGCCGGGGGGGAGGTGAACACTGAAGCTTTCTTT. This gives the protein CASSLAGGEVNTEAFF. Full variable domain (remainder filled in from reference TRBV5-1 and TRBJ1-1): KAGVTQTPRYLIKTRGQQVTLSCSPISGHRSVSWYQQTPGQGLQFLFEYFSETQRNKGNFPGRFSGRQFSNSRSEMNVSTLELGDSALYLCASSLAGGEVNTEAFFGQGTRLTVV.

This clonotype was recorded many times. CDR3 region: CAWRIPPAYEQYF. As DNA, the CDR3 is TGTGCCTGGAGAATCCCACCTGCATACGAGCAGTACTTC. The gene calls are TRBV30 and TRBJ2-7; D is unclear. CDR1 is GTSNPN and CDR2 is SVGIG in the germline V gene (reference sequence). The CDR3 extends over 13 amino acids. Trimming took off 3 bases at V and 4 bases at J, with 13 bases between the two ends.

This clonotype was recorded at least ten times. The chain is built from TRBV7-2 and TRBJ2-7; D ambiguous. The CDR3 totals 12 residues. Deletions cut 4 bases from V and 5 bases from J, with 9 bases between. Looked up from germline, CDR1 is SGHTA and CDR2 is FQGNSA. CDR3 DNA: TGTGCCAGCAGCTCCCTTGGCCACGAGCAGTACTTC. It yields the protein CASSSLGHEQYF.

This chain joins TRBV20-1 and TRBJ1-2; D might be TRBD1 (6 bases). Per germline, CDR1 DFQATT and CDR2 SNEGSKA (reference sequence). Deletions cut 5 bases from V and 8 bases from J, with 24 bases between. This CDR3 is built from 15 residues. The CDR3 sequence is CSARFLGRGGDGYTF. As DNA, the CDR3 is TGCAGTGCTCGTTTCCTTGGCCGAGGGGGTGACGGCTACACCTTC.

The gene calls are TRBV7-8 and TRBJ1-3; maybe TRBD1 (5 bases). The V end lost 0 bases, the J end lost 0 bases, and 6 bases lay between the germline ends. The CDR3 is 15 residues long. The germline V gene has CDR1 SGHVS and CDR2 FQNEAQ. The CDR3 sequence is CASSLAGVSGNTIYF. In DNA, the CDR3 is TGTGCCAGCAGCTTAGCGGGGGTCTCTGGAAACACCATATATTTT.

This clonotype was counted a few times. A much larger clone lies a single base off, so this may be a read error. CDR3 loop: CSASQGSSYGYTF. The DNA of the CDR3 is TGCAGTGCTAGTCAGGGGTCTAGCTATGGCTACACCTTC. The rearrangement links TRBV20-1 to TRBJ1-2; possibly TRBD1 for D (6 bases). CDR1 and CDR2 (germline): DFQATT, SNEGSKA (reference sequence). Deletions cut 3 bases from V and 4 bases from J, with 12 bases between. CDR3 length: 13 residues.

The chain couples TRBV20-1 to TRBJ2-5; D is perhaps TRBD2 (6 bases). Trimming removed 3 bases at V and 5 bases at J, with 13 bases between. Germline V gene sequence: CDR1 DFQATT, CDR2 SNEGSKA (reference sequence). This CDR3 contains 13 residues. The DNA of the CDR3 is TGCAGTGCTAGGGCCGGGAGCAGTGAGACCCAGTACTTC. Residues: CSARAGSSETQYF.